These T cell receptor beta chains were read from a single sample in a study of metastatic and nonmetastatic thyroid tumors. TCRdb re-called the PCR reads via MiXCR. The sample consists of about 12,000 clones, roughly 29% of them appearing once. Sample: tumor tissue. The receptors here all came from a female donor with papillary thyroid cancer or a benign thyroid nodule (not recorded which). Some clones in this sample may be carry-over from other donors' samples. Each CDR3 is given with its conserved first and last residue. D genes are given only for firm matches. Rows give clone size only sometimes, using once, few, many, or a class for an expanded clone.

d_gene: .
v_gene: TRBV4-3
j_gene: TRBJ2-2
abundance: .
CDR3aa: CASSQDLRQNTGELFF
CDR3nt: TGCGCCAGCAGCCAAGATCTGAGGCAGAACACCGGGGAGCTGTTTTTT

d_gene: TRBD2
v_gene: TRBV27
j_gene: TRBJ2-7
abundance: few
CDR3aa: CASSPGLADDFSYEQYF
CDR3nt: TGTGCCAGCAGTCCCGGACTAGCGGACGACTTCTCCTACGAGCAGTACTTC

d_gene: .
v_gene: TRBV20-1
j_gene: TRBJ2-2
abundance: many
CDR3aa: CSARPLSGELFF
CDR3nt: TGCAGTGCTAGGCCCCTTTCCGGGGAGCTGTTTTTT

d_gene: TRBD1
v_gene: TRBV27
j_gene: TRBJ2-7
abundance: few
CDR3aa: CASSFLKGDRGTYEQYF
CDR3nt: TGTGCCAGCAGTTTCTTGAAAGGGGACAGGGGGACCTACGAGCAGTACTTC

d_gene: .
v_gene: TRBV2
j_gene: TRBJ1-2
abundance: medium-sized
CDR3aa: CASSWGGAGYTF
CDR3nt: TGTGCCAGCAGTTGGGGGGGCGCTGGCTACACCTTC

d_gene: .
v_gene: TRBV29-1
j_gene: TRBJ1-2
abundance: few
CDR3aa: CSVVAEKFDGYTF
CDR3nt: TGCAGCGTTGTAGCGGAGAAGTTCGATGGCTACACCTTC

d_gene: TRBD1
v_gene: TRBV11-1
j_gene: TRBJ2-7
abundance: medium-sized
CDR3aa: CASSIDRDYEQYF
CDR3nt: TGTGCCAGCAGCATTGACAGGGACTACGAGCAGTACTTC

d_gene: .
v_gene: TRBV7-8
j_gene: TRBJ1-6
abundance: .
CDR3aa: CASILSAGSGDSPLHF
CDR3nt: TGTGCCAGTATCTTAAGCGCTGGGTCTGGGGATTCACCCCTCCACTTT

d_gene: TRBD2
v_gene: TRBV28
j_gene: TRBJ2-7
abundance: few
CDR3aa: CASSPGLAETYEQYF
CDR3nt: TGTGCCAGCAGTCCAGGACTAGCGGAGACCTACGAGCAGTACTTC

d_gene: TRBD1
v_gene: TRBV6-1
j_gene: TRBJ1-2
abundance: .
CDR3aa: CASISTGGGTNYCYTF
CDR3nt: TGTGCCAGCATCTCGACAGGGGGCGGAACTAACTATTGCTACACCTTC

d_gene: .
v_gene: TRBV5-1
j_gene: TRBJ2-7
abundance: medium-sized
CDR3aa: CASSLKGGYEQYF
CDR3nt: TGCGCCAGCAGCTTGAAGGGCGGGTACGAGCAGTACTTC

d_gene: .
v_gene: TRBV19
j_gene: TRBJ2-1
abundance: many
CDR3aa: CASSTPSTDPLRNEQFF
CDR3nt: TGTGCCAGTAGTACCCCTTCGACTGACCCGTTGAGGAATGAGCAGTTCTTC

d_gene: TRBD1
v_gene: TRBV28
j_gene: TRBJ2-1
abundance: many
CDR3aa: CASSSSRDSQNEQFF
CDR3nt: TGTGCCAGCAGTTCTTCCCGGGACAGTCAAAATGAGCAGTTCTTC

d_gene: .
v_gene: TRBV18
j_gene: TRBJ1-2
abundance: many
CDR3aa: CASSPPGDYGYTF
CDR3nt: TGTGCCAGCTCACCACCGGGGGACTATGGCTACACCTTC

d_gene: TRBD2
v_gene: TRBV12-3/TRBV12-4
j_gene: TRBJ2-1
abundance: many
CDR3aa: CASSFLAGGGDEQFF
CDR3nt: TGTGCCAGCAGTTTTCTAGCGGGAGGGGGAGATGAGCAGTTCTTC

d_gene: TRBD2
v_gene: TRBV24-1
j_gene: TRBJ2-1
abundance: many
CDR3aa: CATSASAGGYNEQFF
CDR3nt: TGTGCCACCAGTGCATCAGCGGGGGGATACAATGAGCAGTTCTTC

d_gene: .
v_gene: TRBV11-2
j_gene: TRBJ1-2
abundance: .
CDR3aa: CASSLDTGSSYGYTF
CDR3nt: TGTGCCAGCAGCTTAGATACAGGGTCCTCTTATGGCTACACCTTC

d_gene: .
v_gene: TRBV18
j_gene: TRBJ2-1
abundance: .
CDR3aa: CASSPKTAPSYNEQFF
CDR3nt: TGTGCCAGCTCACCAAAGACAGCGCCCTCGTACAATGAGCAGTTCTTC

d_gene: .
v_gene: TRBV18
j_gene: TRBJ1-1
abundance: many
CDR3aa: CASSSGSEMNTEAFF
CDR3nt: TGTGCCAGCTCATCAGGGAGCGAAATGAACACTGAAGCTTTCTTT

d_gene: .
v_gene: TRBV5-1
j_gene: TRBJ2-2
abundance: many
CDR3aa: CASSLAVATGELFF
CDR3nt: TGCGCCAGCAGCTTGGCCGTGGCGACCGGGGAGCTGTTTTTT

d_gene: .
v_gene: TRBV11-3
j_gene: TRBJ1-2
abundance: few
CDR3aa: CASSTRPNGYTF
CDR3nt: TGTGCCAGCAGCACTCGGCCCAATGGCTACACCTTC